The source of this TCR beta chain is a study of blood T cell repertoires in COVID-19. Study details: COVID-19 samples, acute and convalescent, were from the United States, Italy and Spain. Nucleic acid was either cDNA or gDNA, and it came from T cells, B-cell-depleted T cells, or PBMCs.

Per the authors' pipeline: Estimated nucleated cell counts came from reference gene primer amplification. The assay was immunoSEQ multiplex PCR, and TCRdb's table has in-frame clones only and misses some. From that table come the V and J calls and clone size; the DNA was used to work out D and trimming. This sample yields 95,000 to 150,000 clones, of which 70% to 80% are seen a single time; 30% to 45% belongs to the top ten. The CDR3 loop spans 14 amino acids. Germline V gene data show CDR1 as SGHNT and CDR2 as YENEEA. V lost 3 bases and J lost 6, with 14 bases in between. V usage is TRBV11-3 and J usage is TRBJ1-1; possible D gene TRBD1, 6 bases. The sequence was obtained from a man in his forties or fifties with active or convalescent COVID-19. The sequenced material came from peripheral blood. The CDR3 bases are TGTGCCAGCAGCTTCGTTTCCCCAGGGGCTGAAGCTTTCTTT. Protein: CASSFVSPGAEAFF.